Listed below are T cell receptor beta chains from one sample, sequenced in a study of blood T cell repertoires in COVID-19. Sequencing was performed with immunoSEQ multiplex PCR; in TCRdb, only in-frame clones are kept and a portion is missing. The sample has about 64,000 clones, more than 65% seen once; the top ten hold around 5.3%. The sequencing input was peripheral blood. The receptors derive from a human donor in a cohort sampled during active COVID-19. Each CDR3 is given without its conserved first and last residue.

length: 13; J: TRBJ1-2; V: TRBV5-6; CDR3: ASWDRGGRNYGYT
length: 19; J: TRBJ1-5; V: TRBV14; CDR3: ASSANTGWKGVRWSNQPQH
length: 13; J: TRBJ2-3; V: TRBV6-1; CDR3: ASSEGTSSTDTQY
length: 16; J: TRBJ2-2; V: TRBV5-4; CDR3: ASSLQLAGGMNTGELF
length: 12; J: TRBJ2-3; V: TRBV5-1; CDR3: ASSGSTGADTQY
length: 12; J: TRBJ2-7; V: TRBV2; CDR3: ASTPQRGSYEQY
length: 11; J: TRBJ2-7; V: TRBV7-9; CDR3: ASSFGTDYEQY
length: 11; J: TRBJ2-2; V: TRBV19; CDR3: ASSIGQSGELF
length: 15; J: TRBJ2-2; V: TRBV11-2; CDR3: ASSALGTGATTGELF
length: 13; J: TRBJ2-1; V: TRBV7-2; CDR3: ASSLGSTSYNEQF
length: 11; J: TRBJ1-1; V: TRBV21-1; CDR3: ASQGGMNTEAF
length: 18; J: TRBJ2-6; V: TRBV4-2; CDR3: ASSQEVAGQGISGANVLT
length: 13; J: TRBJ2-7; V: TRBV7-2; CDR3: ASSPTKRGAGEQY
length: 12; J: TRBJ2-5; V: TRBV29-1; CDR3: SVEGPRGPETQY
length: 9; J: TRBJ1-2; V: TRBV7-2; CDR3: ASSSYWGYT
length: 10; J: TRBJ2-7; V: TRBV12-3/TRBV12-4; CDR3: ASSRGAREQY
length: 14; J: TRBJ2-5; V: TRBV7-3; CDR3: ASSRGTGGFQETQY
length: 12; J: TRBJ2-5; V: TRBV7-2; CDR3: ASSLLGGRETQY
length: 10; J: TRBJ1-6; V: TRBV6-5; CDR3: ATRVGNSPLH
length: 13; J: TRBJ2-7; V: TRBV7-6; CDR3: ASSLWAGNAYEQY
length: 12; J: TRBJ1-1; V: TRBV19; CDR3: ASSSPRRNTEAF
length: 13; J: TRBJ2-5; V: TRBV15; CDR3: ATSRLWDSRETQY
length: 13; J: TRBJ1-2; V: TRBV4-1; CDR3: ASSGGGALDYGYT
length: 11; J: TRBJ2-5; V: TRBV5-1; CDR3: ASSLDQGETQY
length: 11; J: TRBJ2-7; V: TRBV2; CDR3: ASSSQTRYEQY
length: 11; J: TRBJ2-1; V: TRBV7-3; CDR3: ASSLTSQNEQF
length: 13; J: TRBJ1-4; V: TRBV27; CDR3: ASSSVETTKEKLF
length: 11; J: TRBJ2-2; V: TRBV2; CDR3: ASSAGLAGELF
length: 12; J: TRBJ2-5; V: TRBV19; CDR3: ASSIGGQSGTQY
length: 10; J: TRBJ2-5; V: TRBV3-1/TRBV3-2; CDR3: ASSQGVDFPY
length: 13; J: TRBJ1-2; V: TRBV18; CDR3: ASSNKAGVYYGYT
length: 10; J: TRBJ2-7; V: TRBV30; CDR3: AWSVFRDEQY
length: 13; J: TRBJ1-5; V: TRBV5-1; CDR3: ASSPAGGSNQPQH
length: 10; J: TRBJ2-7; V: TRBV9; CDR3: ASLGLTYEQY
length: 16; J: TRBJ2-3; V: TRBV4-1; CDR3: ASRYGLAGPVNTDTQY
length: 12; J: TRBJ1-6; V: TRBV28; CDR3: ASRGQGNNSPLH
length: 12; J: TRBJ1-1; V: TRBV9; CDR3: ASSVDHGGTEAF
length: 14; J: TRBJ1-2; V: TRBV4-2; CDR3: ASSQARTGGDYGYT
length: 11; J: TRBJ1-2; V: TRBV9; CDR3: ASSVGVEYGYT
length: 12; J: TRBJ2-5; V: TRBV7-9; CDR3: ASSSGGTQETQY
length: 14; J: TRBJ2-5; V: TRBV7-2; CDR3: ASSLGGTGLQETQY